This T cell receptor (beta chain) emerged from a study of T cells of healthy individuals. Germline V lookup: CDR1 MGHRA, CDR2 YSYEKL. The CDR3 has 15 amino acids. V was trimmed by 1 base and J by 1 base, leaving 10 bases between them. This clonotype was observed a few times. A single record per CDR3 protein comes from TCRdb applying MiXCR to the 5' RACE reads. The repertoire consists of over 95,000 distinct CDR3 sequences, with roughly 18% occurring once and the leading ten covering roughly 6.1%. The source is a human donor in good health. This sequence joins TRBV4-1 and TRBJ1-1, with a possible D match to TRBD1 (6 bases). The CDR3 loop reads CASSQGLDRNTEAFF. For the CDR3, the DNA is TGCGCCAGCAGCCAAGGTCTGGACAGGAACACTGAAGCTTTCTTT.